The rows below give T cell receptor beta chains drawn from one sample of a study of blood T cell repertoires in COVID-19. Some clones are missing from TCRdb's copy, which holds only in-frame ones; the method was immunoSEQ multiplex PCR. The sample has roughly 97,000 clones, roughly nine tenths seen once. Input material: peripheral blood. The receptor set was obtained from a man in his sixties with acute or convalescent COVID-19. Both conserved end residues are part of each CDR3. A D gene is named only where the DNA matches it firmly. The listing skips clone size in some rows; elsewhere it reads once, few, many or a size class.

v_call	j_call	clone_size	d_call	cdr3_aa
TRBV20-1	TRBJ2-7	NA	TRBD1	CSASGGQVSRNEQYF
TRBV11-3	TRBJ1-2	once	TRBD1	CASSLDRGVGYTF
TRBV27	TRBJ2-5	NA	TRBD2	CASSSYGGGEQETQYF
TRBV5-1	TRBJ1-2	NA	NA	CASSLRAGQDYGYTF
TRBV19	TRBJ1-1	NA	NA	CASSMFEDTEAFF
TRBV3-1/TRBV3-2	TRBJ1-4	NA	TRBD1	CASSLQGAREKLFF
TRBV5-4	TRBJ2-2	NA	TRBD1	CASSLHRGTGELFF
TRBV15	TRBJ1-4	NA	TRBD1	CATSRRPGTGVNEKLFF
TRBV6-5	TRBJ2-3	once	NA	CASTPVTDTQYF
TRBV9	TRBJ1-6	NA	NA	CASSVGGAYYNSPLHF
TRBV6-4	TRBJ1-1	NA	NA	CASSAQMNTEAFF
TRBV9	TRBJ2-7	NA	NA	CASSVDRAHEQYF
TRBV6-1	TRBJ1-6	NA	NA	CASSEALRGSNSPLHF
TRBV29-1	TRBJ1-2	NA	NA	CSVPLPRNYGYTF
TRBV6-1	TRBJ1-2	NA	TRBD1	CASSETGQGNYGYTF
TRBV18	TRBJ2-4	NA	TRBD2	CASSPIDSGGPGDKNIQYF
TRBV11-2	TRBJ1-2	few	NA	CASSRTVPNYGYTF
TRBV6-4	TRBJ2-3	NA	TRBD2	CASSGLAGRTQYF
TRBV11-2	TRBJ1-2	once	TRBD1	CASSFGGQRTSGGYTF
TRBV3-1/TRBV3-2	TRBJ1-4	once	NA	CASSLNEKLFF
TRBV7-2	TRBJ1-2	NA	NA	CASSPPHEALIYGYTF
TRBV2	TRBJ1-2	NA	NA	CASSTGEGYGYTF
TRBV27	TRBJ1-5	NA	TRBD1	CASSFLSGQGASNQPQHF
TRBV7-9	TRBJ1-2	NA	NA	CASSQAPHTF